One sample yielded the 12 T cell receptor beta chains listed below, sequenced in a study of liver allograft versus peripheral blood T cells. Study background: Recipients' peripheral blood T cell receptor repertoires were compared with those in transplanted livers.

TCRdb recomputed calls from the reads with MiXCR, one row per CDR3 protein. Altogether around 2,700 distinct CDR3 sequences are present, about a sixth being singletons, with the ten largest covering roughly 29%. These receptors were collected from a human patient who had a liver transplant. Certain T cells may be donor cells from the graft.

The chain employs TRBV27 and TRBJ1-2; D might be TRBD1 (5 bases). CDR3 length equals 14 residues. In germline, CDR1 is MNHEY, CDR2 SMNVEV (reference sequence). V was pared by 2 bases and J by 8 bases, with 15 bases between. This CDR3 reads CASSLGQGLGGYTF. The CDR3 DNA is TGTGCCAGCAGTTTAGGGCAGGGCCTAGGGGGCTACACCTTC.

As concerns this clonotype: A read error is likely here: a far larger clone is one base away. The chain recombines TRBV6-5 with TRBJ2-1, with a weak D call TRBD2 (5 bases). There are 14 residues in the CDR3. V was trimmed by 5 bases and J by 1 base, leaving 9 bases between them. The germline V gene encodes CDR1 MNHEY and CDR2 SVGAGI. CDR3 region: CASSGRGSYNEQFF. The CDR3 nucleotides are TGTGCCAGCAGTGGTCGAGGGTCCTACAATGAGCAGTTCTTC.

By sample fraction, this clonotype is medium-sized. This rearrangement joins TRBV7-2 to TRBJ2-1; 10 positions match TRBD2. Per the germline V gene, CDR1 is SGHTA and CDR2 is FQGNSA. V shed 8 bases, J shed 6 bases, and the junction held 7 bases outside the gene matches. The CDR3 length is 14 residues. The CDR3 DNA reads as TGTGCCAGCGTAGGACTAGCGGCAATCAATGAGCAGTTCTTC. This encodes CASVGLAAINEQFF.

Notes on this clonotype: One base away lies a much larger clone, so this may be a sequencing read error. The V call is TRBV27, the J call TRBJ1-2, with D tentatively TRBD1 (5 bases). Per the germline V gene, CDR1 is MNHEY and CDR2 is SMNVEV (reference sequence). The CDR3 runs 13 residues. The chain's CDR3 is CVSCDSLGYGYTF. Written as DNA, the CDR3 is TGTGTCAGCTGTGACAGCCTGGGGTATGGCTACACCTTC.

This clonotype is deemed medium-sized. The CDR3 is CASTSSNEQFF. CDR3 coding DNA: TGTGCCAGCACCTCTTCCAATGAGCAGTTCTTC. The chain joins TRBV9 to TRBJ2-1; no firm D call. V dropped 6 bases and J dropped 6 bases, with 7 bases sitting between them. Germline CDR1 and CDR2: SGDLS and YYNGEE. This CDR3 comprises 11 residues.

This clonotype is judged medium-sized. The gene calls are TRBV7-9 and TRBJ1-4; D is uncertain. Germline CDR1 SEHNR, CDR2 FQNEAQ (reference sequence). CDR3 length: 15 amino acids. V shed 6 bases and J shed 7 bases, with 18 bases lying between them. CDR3 in DNA: TGTGCCAGCAGACGATTGGAGGATTTACGTGAAAAACTGTTTTTT. Encoded protein: CASRRLEDLREKLFF.

By share, this clonotype ranks as medium-sized (0.01 to 0.1%). The J gene is TRBJ1-1, the V gene TRBV14; possible D gene TRBD1, 5 bases. This CDR3 has 15 residues. V was pared by 4 bases and J by 3 bases, with 15 bases between. Germline V gene lookup returns CDR1 SGHDN and CDR2 FVKESK. The CDR3 sequence is CASSPGGALYTEAFF. The CDR3 DNA reads as TGTGCCAGCAGCCCAGGAGGGGCCCTCTACACTGAAGCTTTCTTT.

Only a few counts were recorded for this clonotype. The chain is built from TRBV9 and TRBJ2-2; possible D gene TRBD2, 6 bases. CDR1 SGDLS and CDR2 YYNGEE come from the germline V gene. The CDR3 totals 18 residues. V was shortened by 5 bases and J by 0 bases, with 20 bases between the two germline ends. The CDR3 sequence: CASSANSGETSNTGELFF. Written as DNA, the CDR3 is TGTGCCAGCAGTGCTAACTCGGGGGAAACTTCGAACACCGGGGAGCTGTTTTTT.

As to this clonotype: Germline and junction disagree at one end, which may indicate a read error. The chain links TRBV27 to TRBJ2-7, with 7 nucleotides matching TRBD2. In germline, CDR1 is MNHEY, CDR2 SMNVEV (reference sequence). The length of the CDR3 is 14 residues. As DNA, the CDR3 is TGTGCCAGCAGTTTATCGGGGGGGGACTACGAGCAGCACTTC. Translation gives CASSLSGGDYEQHF.

The sample holds a few counts of this clonotype. V is TRBV11-2 and J is TRBJ2-5, with 8 bases aligning to TRBD2. The V gene's germline CDR1 is SGHAT and CDR2 FQNNGV. With V trimmed by 4 bases and J by 9 bases, 22 bases remained unmatched. This CDR3 comprises 18 residues. The CDR3 reads CASSYPTMTGGYLGAQYF. In nucleotides, the CDR3 is TGTGCCAGCAGCTACCCAACCATGACGGGGGGGTACCTTGGGGCCCAGTACTTC.

By proportion, this clonotype is medium-sized. V usage is TRBV19 and J usage is TRBJ1-1; the match to TRBD1 covers 7 bases. With 8 bases clipped from V and 6 bases from J, the junction kept 21 bases outside the gene matches. Looked up from germline, CDR1 is LNHDA and CDR2 is SQIVND (reference sequence). CDR3 length: 17 amino acids. Here the CDR3 reads CASSNRGMGVFAPEAFF. The CDR3 DNA reads TGTGCCAGTTCGAACAGGGGAATGGGTGTTTTTGCGCCTGAAGCTTTCTTT.

The V call is TRBV9, the J call TRBJ2-7; D unclear. The CDR3 is 14 amino acids. Germline V gene sequence: CDR1 SGDLS, CDR2 YYNGEE. V lost 0 bases and J 6 bases, leaving 13 bases between the germline ends. CDR3 region: CASSVGIGPTEQYF. CDR3 nucleotides: TGTGCCAGCAGCGTAGGAATCGGGCCGACCGAGCAGTACTTC.